This T cell receptor beta chain was identified during a study of blood T cell repertoires in COVID-19. On the study more broadly: Material from acute and convalescent COVID-19 was sourced from the United States, Italy and Spain. Sample material is recorded as cDNA or gDNA derived from T cells, B-cell-depleted T cells, or PBMCs.

The study assigned cohorts using participant-reported clinical history. Symptom resolution, clearance, or two negative PCRs marked donors in Cohort 3 as recovered. Assay used: immunoSEQ multiplex PCR; TCRdb lists only in-frame clones, some missing. The top ten clones hold about 5.7% of a sample with hundreds of thousands of clones, around 88% of them seen once. V lost 5 bases and J lost 1; bases outside the gene matches: 10. The CDR3 is 18 residues long. Germline lookup yields CDR1 MDHEN and CDR2 SYDVKM. This clone was recorded once. The TCR was taken from a woman aged 40 to 50 who had recovered from COVID-19. This chain links TRBV28 with TRBJ2-6, with 8 nucleotides matching TRBD1. Material: PBMCs or T cells enriched from blood (not recorded which). Here the CDR3 reads CASSLPRDRLSGANVLTF. The CDR3 nucleotides are TGTGCCAGCAGTCTGCCCCGGGACAGGCTTTCTGGGGCCAACGTCCTGACTTTC.